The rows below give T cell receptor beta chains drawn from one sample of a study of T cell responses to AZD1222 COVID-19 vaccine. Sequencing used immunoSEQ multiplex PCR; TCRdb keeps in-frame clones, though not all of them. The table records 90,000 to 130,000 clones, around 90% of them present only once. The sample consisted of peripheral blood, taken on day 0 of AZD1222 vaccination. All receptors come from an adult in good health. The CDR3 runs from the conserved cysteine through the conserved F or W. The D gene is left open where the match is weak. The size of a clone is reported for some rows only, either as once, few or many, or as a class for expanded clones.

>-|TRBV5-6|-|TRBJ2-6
CASSLYAGANVLTF
TGTGCCAGCAGCTTGTATGCCGGGGCCAACGTCCTGACTTTC
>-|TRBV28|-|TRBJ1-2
CASSLGDTYGYTF
TGTGCCAGCAGCCTCGGGGACACATATGGCTACACCTTC
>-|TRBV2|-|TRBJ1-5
CASRMGSLVNQPQHF
TGTGCCAGCAGGATGGGCAGCCTAGTCAATCAGCCCCAGCATTTT
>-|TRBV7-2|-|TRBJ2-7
CASSLGIGTVSEQYF
TGTGCCAGCAGCTTAGGAATTGGGACTGTGAGCGAGCAGTACTTC
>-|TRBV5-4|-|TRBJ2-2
CASSGLAQNTGELFF
TGTGCCAGCAGCGGATTAGCCCAGAACACCGGGGAGCTGTTTTTT
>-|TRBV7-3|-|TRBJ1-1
CASSTGGLGNTEAFF
TGTGCCAGCAGTACCGGAGGGCTGGGGAACACTGAAGCTTTCTTT
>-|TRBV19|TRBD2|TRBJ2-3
CASRMGLAVSTDTQYF
TGTGCCAGTAGGATGGGACTAGCGGTTAGCACAGATACGCAGTATTTT
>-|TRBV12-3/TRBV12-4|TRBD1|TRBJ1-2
CASIGGGSYGYTF
TGTGCCAGCATCGGAGGGGGCTCCTATGGCTACACCTTC
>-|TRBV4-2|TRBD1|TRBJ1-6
CASSQVGTDNSPLHF
TGTGCCAGCAGCCAAGTGGGGACAGATAATTCACCCCTCCACTTT
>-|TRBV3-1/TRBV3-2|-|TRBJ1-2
CASSTGAEVRGYTF
TGTGCCAGCAGCACCGGGGCGGAGGTCCGTGGCTACACCTTC
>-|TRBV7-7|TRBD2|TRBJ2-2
CASSPREGPTGELFF
TGTGCTAGCAGCCCTCGGGAGGGCCCCACCGGGGAGCTGTTTTTT
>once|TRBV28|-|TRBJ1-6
CASLDYNSPLHF
TGTGCCAGCCTCGACTATAATTCACCCCTCCACTTT
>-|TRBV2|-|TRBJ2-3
CASIRDGFRDTQYF
TGTGCCAGCATCCGGGACGGGTTCCGGGATACGCAGTATTTT
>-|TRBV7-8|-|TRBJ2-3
CASSLIGRPDTQYF
TGTGCCAGCAGCTTAATAGGGCGACCAGATACGCAGTATTTT
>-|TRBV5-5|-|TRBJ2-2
CASSSSPNTGELFF
TGTGCCAGCAGCTCGAGTCCGAACACCGGGGAGCTGTTTTTT
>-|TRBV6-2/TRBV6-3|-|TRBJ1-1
CASSSPLGGNTEAFF
TGTGCCAGCAGTTCCCCGTTGGGGGGGAACACTGAAGCTTTCTTT
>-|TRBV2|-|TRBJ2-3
CASRASESDTQYF
TGTGCCAGCAGGGCCTCTGAGTCAGATACGCAGTATTTT
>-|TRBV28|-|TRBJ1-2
CASSLKSNRAVYGYTF
TGTGCCAGCAGTTTAAAAAGTAATCGGGCGGTCTATGGCTACACCTTC
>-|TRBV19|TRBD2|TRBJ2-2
CASSIVELAGSTGELFF
TGTGCCAGTAGTATAGTAGAGCTAGCGGGAAGCACCGGGGAGCTGTTTTTT
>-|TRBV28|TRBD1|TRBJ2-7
CASTSHRGPLYEQYF
TGTGCCAGCACTAGTCACAGGGGGCCCCTATACGAGCAGTACTTC
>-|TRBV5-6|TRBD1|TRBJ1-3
CASSPRDRTSGNTIYF
TGTGCCAGCAGCCCCCGGGACAGGACTTCTGGAAACACCATATATTTT
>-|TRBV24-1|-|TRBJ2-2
CATDGGQSTGELFF
TGTGCCACGGATGGGGGGCAGAGCACCGGGGAGCTGTTTTTT
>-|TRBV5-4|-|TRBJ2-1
CASAFGAGASYNEQFF
TGTGCCAGCGCTTTCGGGGCGGGGGCCTCCTACAATGAGCAGTTCTTC
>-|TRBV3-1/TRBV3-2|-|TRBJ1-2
CASSQNGRVNGYTF
TGTGCCAGCAGCCAGAATGGCAGGGTCAATGGCTACACCTTC
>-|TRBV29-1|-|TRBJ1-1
CSVQPQGSTEAFF
TGCAGCGTTCAACCCCAGGGGAGCACTGAAGCTTTCTTT
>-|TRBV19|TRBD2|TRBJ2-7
CASKAGGVYEQYF
TGTGCCAGTAAAGCGGGAGGGGTCTACGAGCAGTACTTC
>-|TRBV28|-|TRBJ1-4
CASSLSQGGEKLFF
TGTGCCAGCAGTTTATCACAGGGAGGTGAAAAACTGTTTTTT
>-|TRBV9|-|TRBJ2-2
CASSVISGGSVTGELFF
TGTGCCAGCAGCGTAATAAGTGGCGGGTCAGTTACCGGGGAGCTGTTTTTT
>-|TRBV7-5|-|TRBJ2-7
CARSSPQGAIPYEQYF
TGTGCCAGAAGCAGCCCACAGGGGGCTATCCCCTACGAGCAGTACTTC
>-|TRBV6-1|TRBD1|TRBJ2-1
CASSEVGQGYNEQFF
TGTGCCAGCAGTGAGGTCGGACAGGGGTACAATGAGCAGTTCTTC
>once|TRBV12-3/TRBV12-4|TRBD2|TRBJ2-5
CASSPSGGRAQYF
TGTGCCAGCAGTCCGTCGGGGGGTCGGGCCCAGTACTTC
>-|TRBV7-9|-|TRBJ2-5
CASSSRDPRLGKTQYF
TGTGCCAGCAGCTCTCGGGACCCCAGGTTAGGGAAGACCCAGTACTTC
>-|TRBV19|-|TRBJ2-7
CASKRSDSYEQYF
TGTGCCAGTAAACGTTCTGACTCCTACGAGCAGTACTTC